A selection of T cell receptor beta chains follows, all from one sample in a study of blood T cell repertoires in COVID-19. Clones were read by immunoSEQ multiplex PCR, and TCRdb kept only the in-frame ones, dropping some. This table holds some 120,000 clones, around 80% found once. Sequencing was carried out using peripheral blood. These receptors were collected from a woman in her 70s with acute or convalescent COVID-19. CDR3s include the opening cysteine and the closing phenylalanine or tryptophan. The D gene is left open where the match is weak. Rows may omit the clone size; those that give it use once, few, many or a size class.

j_call: TRBJ1-2
clone_size: .
d_call: TRBD1
v_call: TRBV18
cdr3_nt: TGTGCCAGCTCACCACGTCGAGGGGGCGAGAACTATGGCTACACCTTC
cdr3_aa: CASSPRRGGENYGYTF

j_call: TRBJ2-3
clone_size: .
d_call: .
v_call: TRBV9
cdr3_nt: TGTGCCAGCAGCGTAGGTACTAGCCGGTTCACAGATACGCAGTATTTT
cdr3_aa: CASSVGTSRFTDTQYF

j_call: TRBJ1-1
clone_size: once
d_call: .
v_call: TRBV6-5
cdr3_nt: TGTGCCAGCAGTTACTCAAAACAGGTGAACACTGAAGCTTTCTTT
cdr3_aa: CASSYSKQVNTEAFF

j_call: TRBJ1-4
clone_size: few
d_call: .
v_call: TRBV15
cdr3_nt: TGTGCCACCAGCAGTCTGACAGCAACTAATGAAAAACTGTTTTTT
cdr3_aa: CATSSLTATNEKLFF

j_call: TRBJ2-7
clone_size: .
d_call: TRBD2
v_call: TRBV19
cdr3_nt: TGTGCCAGTAGTATAGGCGGGAGCTCCTACGAGCAGTACTTC
cdr3_aa: CASSIGGSSYEQYF

j_call: TRBJ1-2
clone_size: .
d_call: TRBD1
v_call: TRBV2
cdr3_nt: TGTGCCAGCAGCGCGGGACAGCCAAACTATGGCTACACCTTC
cdr3_aa: CASSAGQPNYGYTF

j_call: TRBJ1-5
clone_size: .
d_call: TRBD1
v_call: TRBV5-1
cdr3_nt: TGCGCCAGCAGCTTGGCGGGACAGGGGAATCAGCCCCAGCATTTT
cdr3_aa: CASSLAGQGNQPQHF

j_call: TRBJ1-2
clone_size: .
d_call: TRBD1
v_call: TRBV6-1
cdr3_nt: TGTGCCAGCAGTGAAAGGGCGACAGGGGTGTATGGCTACACCTTC
cdr3_aa: CASSERATGVYGYTF

j_call: TRBJ2-7
clone_size: .
d_call: TRBD1
v_call: TRBV27
cdr3_nt: TGTGCCAGCAGTACCGGGACAGTAAACTACGAGCAGTACTTC
cdr3_aa: CASSTGTVNYEQYF

j_call: TRBJ1-3
clone_size: .
d_call: .
v_call: TRBV5-1
cdr3_nt: TGCGCCAGCAGCTTGGCAGGGGCTGACAGCCACTCTGGAAACACCATATATTTT
cdr3_aa: CASSLAGADSHSGNTIYF

j_call: TRBJ2-1
clone_size: .
d_call: TRBD2
v_call: TRBV5-1
cdr3_nt: TGCGCCAGCAGCCCCTTGACTAGCGGGAGCAACAATGAGCAGTTCTTC
cdr3_aa: CASSPLTSGSNNEQFF

j_call: TRBJ2-7
clone_size: .
d_call: .
v_call: TRBV6-6
cdr3_nt: TGTGCCAGCAGCCAAGACAGGCCCAACGAGCAGTACTTC
cdr3_aa: CASSQDRPNEQYF

j_call: TRBJ2-3
clone_size: .
d_call: TRBD1
v_call: TRBV29-1
cdr3_nt: TGCAGCGTTGAAGATGCCACAGGGGATCCAGATACGCAGTATTTT
cdr3_aa: CSVEDATGDPDTQYF

j_call: TRBJ2-3
clone_size: .
d_call: .
v_call: TRBV2
cdr3_nt: TGTGCCAGCAGGGACTGGGGAGTGGATACGCAGTATTTT
cdr3_aa: CASRDWGVDTQYF

j_call: TRBJ2-1
clone_size: .
d_call: .
v_call: TRBV2
cdr3_nt: TGTGCCAGCAGTGAATACAGGGAGCAGTTCTTC
cdr3_aa: CASSEYREQFF

j_call: TRBJ1-3
clone_size: .
d_call: .
v_call: TRBV7-2
cdr3_nt: TGTGCCAGCAGCTCGGGGGGAGCTGGAAACACCATATATTTT
cdr3_aa: CASSSGGAGNTIYF

j_call: TRBJ2-5
clone_size: .
d_call: .
v_call: TRBV5-1
cdr3_nt: TGCGCCAGCTCGCCGGGCGGGAATCACGAAGAGACCCAGTACTTC
cdr3_aa: CASSPGGNHEETQYF

j_call: TRBJ2-2
clone_size: few
d_call: .
v_call: TRBV11-3
cdr3_nt: TGTGCCAGCAGCTTAACACCGACCGGGGAGCTGTTTTTT
cdr3_aa: CASSLTPTGELFF

j_call: TRBJ2-1
clone_size: .
d_call: .
v_call: TRBV2
cdr3_nt: TGTGCCAGCAGTGAAGAGGGGGTAGACAGTAATGAGCAGTTCTTC
cdr3_aa: CASSEEGVDSNEQFF

j_call: TRBJ1-6
clone_size: once
d_call: TRBD1
v_call: TRBV28
cdr3_nt: TGTGCCACCCAGGGGGGATACTCACCCCTCCACTTT
cdr3_aa: CATQGGYSPLHF

j_call: TRBJ2-2
clone_size: .
d_call: .
v_call: TRBV28
cdr3_nt: TGTGCCAGCAGTTATCGGGGGATCGGGGAGCTGTTTTTT
cdr3_aa: CASSYRGIGELFF

j_call: TRBJ2-3
clone_size: .
d_call: .
v_call: TRBV29-1
cdr3_nt: TGCAGCGTTGAAGATACCGGGAGTGCGACAGATACGCAGTATTTT
cdr3_aa: CSVEDTGSATDTQYF

j_call: TRBJ2-2
clone_size: .
d_call: .
v_call: TRBV9
cdr3_nt: TGTGCCAGCAGCGTAGATTTAACCGGGGAGCTGTTTTTT
cdr3_aa: CASSVDLTGELFF

j_call: TRBJ2-7
clone_size: .
d_call: TRBD1
v_call: TRBV6-5
cdr3_nt: TGTGCCAGCAGGTTTATGACAGGGGGGTCCTACGAGCAGTACTTC
cdr3_aa: CASRFMTGGSYEQYF

j_call: TRBJ2-3
clone_size: few
d_call: TRBD2
v_call: TRBV11-3
cdr3_nt: TGTGCCAGCAGCCCCGGGACTAGCGGGGCTGGAGATACGCAGTATTTT
cdr3_aa: CASSPGTSGAGDTQYF

j_call: TRBJ1-6
clone_size: .
d_call: .
v_call: TRBV3-1/TRBV3-2
cdr3_nt: TGTGCCAGCAGCTTCGGGGGGGATAATTCACCCCTCCACTTT
cdr3_aa: CASSFGGDNSPLHF

j_call: TRBJ2-7
clone_size: .
d_call: .
v_call: TRBV19
cdr3_nt: TGTGCCAGTAGTATAGCGGGGGATAGATCCTACGAGCAGTACTTC
cdr3_aa: CASSIAGDRSYEQYF

j_call: TRBJ1-4
clone_size: .
d_call: TRBD1
v_call: TRBV29-1
cdr3_nt: TGCAGCGTTCGGACAGGGGAGGGTGAAAAACTGTTTTTT
cdr3_aa: CSVRTGEGEKLFF

j_call: TRBJ1-5
clone_size: .
d_call: .
v_call: TRBV6-5
cdr3_nt: TGTGCCAGCAGTTACGTTTCGGGGGGTCTCAATCAGCCCCAGCATTTT
cdr3_aa: CASSYVSGGLNQPQHF

j_call: TRBJ1-2
clone_size: .
d_call: .
v_call: TRBV7-9
cdr3_nt: TGTGCCAGCAGCCGGGAGGGGGGCTATGGCTACACCTTC
cdr3_aa: CASSREGGYGYTF

j_call: TRBJ2-7
clone_size: .
d_call: TRBD1
v_call: TRBV10-3
cdr3_nt: TGTGCCATCAGTGGGCGGACAGGGGAGGAGCAGTACTTC
cdr3_aa: CAISGRTGEEQYF

j_call: TRBJ2-1
clone_size: .
d_call: .
v_call: TRBV19
cdr3_nt: TGTGCCAGTAGTACCCGAGCGACAGGCTCCTACAATGAGCAGTTCTTC
cdr3_aa: CASSTRATGSYNEQFF

j_call: TRBJ2-7
clone_size: .
d_call: TRBD1
v_call: TRBV29-1
cdr3_nt: TGCAGCGTTGCCTACAGGGGAGTCCGATGGGAGCAGTACTTC
cdr3_aa: CSVAYRGVRWEQYF

j_call: TRBJ2-7
clone_size: .
d_call: TRBD2
v_call: TRBV9
cdr3_nt: TGTGCCAGCAGCGCCCTCGACGGGGGGTCCTACGAGCAGTACTTC
cdr3_aa: CASSALDGGSYEQYF

j_call: TRBJ2-3
clone_size: .
d_call: .
v_call: TRBV6-1
cdr3_nt: TGTGCCAGCAGTGAAGCCGAAGGGGGAGGCACAGATACGCAGTATTTT
cdr3_aa: CASSEAEGGGTDTQYF

j_call: TRBJ2-7
clone_size: once
d_call: .
v_call: TRBV7-9
cdr3_nt: TGTGCCAGCAGCGACCCCGGGACACGCTACGAGCAGTACTTC
cdr3_aa: CASSDPGTRYEQYF

j_call: TRBJ1-1
clone_size: .
d_call: TRBD1
v_call: TRBV3-1/TRBV3-2
cdr3_nt: TGTGCCAGCAGCCGCGGGACAGGGATGAACACTGAAGCTTTCTTT
cdr3_aa: CASSRGTGMNTEAFF

j_call: TRBJ2-2
clone_size: .
d_call: .
v_call: TRBV28
cdr3_nt: TGTGCCAGCAGTTTAAGGGGTCGGGCGAACACCGGGGAGCTGTTTTTT
cdr3_aa: CASSLRGRANTGELFF

j_call: TRBJ1-4
clone_size: few
d_call: .
v_call: TRBV9
cdr3_nt: TGTGCCAGCTCCCGTAATTATAATGAAAAACTGTTTTTT
cdr3_aa: CASSRNYNEKLFF

j_call: TRBJ1-6
clone_size: .
d_call: TRBD1
v_call: TRBV5-6
cdr3_nt: TGTGCCAGCAGCTTCACCGGGACAGGGAATTCACCCCTCCACTTT
cdr3_aa: CASSFTGTGNSPLHF

j_call: TRBJ1-1
clone_size: .
d_call: .
v_call: TRBV7-2
cdr3_nt: TGTGCCAGCAGCTTTATCGGCGGGGGGTGGGCAGGAGCTTTCTTT
cdr3_aa: CASSFIGGGWAGAFF

j_call: TRBJ1-5
clone_size: .
d_call: TRBD1
v_call: TRBV9
cdr3_nt: TGTGCCAGCAGCGGTGGGACAGGGGAAAACAATCAGCCCCAGCATTTT
cdr3_aa: CASSGGTGENNQPQHF

j_call: TRBJ2-1
clone_size: .
d_call: .
v_call: TRBV6-5
cdr3_nt: TGTGCCAGCGGGAGGGGGGCCAGTGAGCAGTTCTTC
cdr3_aa: CASGRGASEQFF

j_call: TRBJ1-6
clone_size: .
d_call: .
v_call: TRBV27
cdr3_nt: TGTGCCAGCAGTTTACAGGGCTCCTATAATTCACCCCTCCACTTT
cdr3_aa: CASSLQGSYNSPLHF

j_call: TRBJ1-2
clone_size: .
d_call: .
v_call: TRBV12-3/TRBV12-4
cdr3_nt: TGTGCCAGCAGTCTACAGGGAGAAGGCTACACCTTC
cdr3_aa: CASSLQGEGYTF

j_call: TRBJ2-7
clone_size: few
d_call: .
v_call: TRBV21-1
cdr3_nt: TGTGCCAGCAGTCCGATAGGAGGGGCCCCGGGGGAGCAGTACTTC
cdr3_aa: CASSPIGGAPGEQYF

j_call: TRBJ1-4
clone_size: .
d_call: TRBD1
v_call: TRBV2
cdr3_nt: TGTGCCAGCAGAAGGACAGGCTCGGGTGAAAAACTGTTTTTT
cdr3_aa: CASRRTGSGEKLFF

j_call: TRBJ2-2
clone_size: few
d_call: .
v_call: TRBV6-5
cdr3_nt: TGTGCCAGCAGTTACGGGATAGGGGGGGCCGTCGGGGAGCTGTTTTTT
cdr3_aa: CASSYGIGGAVGELFF

j_call: TRBJ2-2
clone_size: .
d_call: .
v_call: TRBV19
cdr3_nt: TGTGCCAGTAGTACCATCACCGGGGAGCTGTTTTTT
cdr3_aa: CASSTITGELFF

j_call: TRBJ1-1
clone_size: .
d_call: TRBD1
v_call: TRBV18
cdr3_nt: TGTGCCAGCTCACCGCGCGGACAGGGGGCGGACTCCAGACCTTACGAAGCTTTCTTT
cdr3_aa: CASSPRGQGADSRPYEAFF